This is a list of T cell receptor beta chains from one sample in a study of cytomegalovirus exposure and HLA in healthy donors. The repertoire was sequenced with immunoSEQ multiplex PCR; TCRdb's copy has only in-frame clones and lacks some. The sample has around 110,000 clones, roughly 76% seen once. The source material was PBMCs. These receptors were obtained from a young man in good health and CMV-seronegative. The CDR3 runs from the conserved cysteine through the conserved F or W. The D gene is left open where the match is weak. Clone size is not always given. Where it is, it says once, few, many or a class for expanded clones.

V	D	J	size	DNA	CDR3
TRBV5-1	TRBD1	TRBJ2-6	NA	TGCGCCAGCAGCCTGGGACAGGGGGCCTCTGGGGCCAACGTCCTGACTTTC	CASSLGQGASGANVLTF
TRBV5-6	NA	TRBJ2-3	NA	TGTGCCACTTCGAAGGGGTTCCCAGATACGCAGTATTTT	CATSKGFPDTQYF
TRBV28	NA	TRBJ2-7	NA	TGTGCCAGCAGGGACAGTTCCCTCTACGAGCAGTACTTC	CASRDSSLYEQYF
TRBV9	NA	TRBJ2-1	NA	TGTGCCAGCAGCGTATCCAGTGCGGTTTACAATGAGCAGTTCTTC	CASSVSSAVYNEQFF
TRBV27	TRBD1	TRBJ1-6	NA	TGTGCCAGCAGTTTATTTGAGTGGGGACAGGGGGCTTTTGAGAATTCACCCCTCCACTTT	CASSLFEWGQGAFENSPLHF
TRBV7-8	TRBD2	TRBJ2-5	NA	TGTGCCAGCAGCGACCCCCCGCCACTAGCGGGGGGGGAGACCCAGTACTTC	CASSDPPPLAGGETQYF
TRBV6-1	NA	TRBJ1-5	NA	TGTGCCAGCAGTGAACCGGGCAGGGTGGGTCAGCCCCAGCATTTT	CASSEPGRVGQPQHF
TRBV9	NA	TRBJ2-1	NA	TGTGCCAGCAGCGTAGGGAGTAACATATACAATGAGCAGTTCTTC	CASSVGSNIYNEQFF
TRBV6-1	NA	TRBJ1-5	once	TGTGCCAGCAATTCAGGCGGGGGTGGCAATCAGCCCCAGCATTTT	CASNSGGGGNQPQHF
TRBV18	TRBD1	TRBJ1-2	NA	TGTGCCAGCTCACCCGGACAGGGGTACACCTTC	CASSPGQGYTF
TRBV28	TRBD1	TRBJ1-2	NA	TGTGCCAGCAGTTTACCCATGACAGGGGACTATGGCTACACCTTC	CASSLPMTGDYGYTF
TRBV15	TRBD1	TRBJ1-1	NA	TGTGCCACCAGCAGAGACGGCGCGACAGGGGGCAAACTGAACACTGAAGCTTTCTTT	CATSRDGATGGKLNTEAFF
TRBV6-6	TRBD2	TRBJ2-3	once	TGTGCCAGCAGGGACGCGGGGGGGCCGGCAGATACGCAGTATTTT	CASRDAGGPADTQYF
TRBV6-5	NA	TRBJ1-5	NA	TGTGCCAGCAGTTATGGGGGCAATAGCAATCAGCCCCAGCATTTT	CASSYGGNSNQPQHF
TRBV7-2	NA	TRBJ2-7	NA	TGTGCCAGCAGCCCCCGGGTGGAGCTCGAGCAGTACTTC	CASSPRVELEQYF
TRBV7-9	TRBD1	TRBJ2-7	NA	TGTGCCAGCAGTTCTACCGGGACAGGGGTCTCCTACGAGCAGTACTTC	CASSSTGTGVSYEQYF
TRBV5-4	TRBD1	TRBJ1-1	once	TGTGCCAGCAGCCCCTCGACGACAGGGGGCGTTTCGACTGAAGCTTTCTTT	CASSPSTTGGVSTEAFF
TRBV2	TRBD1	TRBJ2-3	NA	TGTGCCAGCAAGACTAAGAGGGACAGGGAGACAGATACGCAGTATTTT	CASKTKRDRETDTQYF
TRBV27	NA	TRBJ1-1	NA	TGTGCCAGCAGTTTGCAGGGTGGGAACACTGAAGCTTTCTTT	CASSLQGGNTEAFF
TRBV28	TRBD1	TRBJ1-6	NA	TGTGCCAGCAGTCGGGACAGGGGCCGGAATAATTCACCCCTCCACTTT	CASSRDRGRNNSPLHF
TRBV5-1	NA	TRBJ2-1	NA	TGCGCCAGCAGCTTAGCAGGGTGGGGCTCTGAGCAGTTCTTC	CASSLAGWGSEQFF
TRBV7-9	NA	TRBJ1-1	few	TGTGCCAGCAGCTTAGGGGGGGTGGCTGGTAATGAAGCTTTCTTT	CASSLGGVAGNEAFF
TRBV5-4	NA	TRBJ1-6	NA	TGTGCCAGCAGCTTGGAAAGCAATTCACCCCTCCACTTT	CASSLESNSPLHF
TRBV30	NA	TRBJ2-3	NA	TGTGCCGGGGGGGCGCGTAAGTCAGATACGCAGTATTTT	CAGGARKSDTQYF
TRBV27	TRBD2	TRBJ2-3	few	TGTGCCAGCAGTTTTGGACTAGCGGGGAGCACAGATACGCAGTATTTT	CASSFGLAGSTDTQYF
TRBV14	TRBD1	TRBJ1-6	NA	TGTGCCAGCAGCCAAGGATGGACAGGGGAGGGCTCACCCCTCCACTTT	CASSQGWTGEGSPLHF
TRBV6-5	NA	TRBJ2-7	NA	TGTGCCAGCAGTTACTGGGGGCCCTCCTACGAGCAGTACTTC	CASSYWGPSYEQYF
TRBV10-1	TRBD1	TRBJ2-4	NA	TGCGCCAGCAGACCCCGACAGGGCCAAAACAGTCAGTACTTC	CASRPRQGQNSQYF
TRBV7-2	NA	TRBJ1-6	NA	TGTGCCAGCAGCTTCCGCGGCGGGGAAAATAATTCACCCCTCCACTTT	CASSFRGGENNSPLHF
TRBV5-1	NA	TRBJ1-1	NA	TGCGCCAGCAGCCATACAGGCACTGAAGCTTTCTTT	CASSHTGTEAFF
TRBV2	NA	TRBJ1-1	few	TGTGCCAGCCGGGGGGCCCTCGGAGACACTGAAGCTTTCTTT	CASRGALGDTEAFF
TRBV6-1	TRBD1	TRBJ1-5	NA	TGTGCCAGCAGTGAAAGGGACAGCTATAGCAATCAGCCCCAGCATTTT	CASSERDSYSNQPQHF
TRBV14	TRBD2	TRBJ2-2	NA	TGTGCCAGCAGTCGACAGACTAGCTTCACCGGGGAGCTGTTTTTT	CASSRQTSFTGELFF
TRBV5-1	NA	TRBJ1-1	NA	TGCGCCAGCAGCTTGGGCCGGGGGAACACTGAAGCTTTCTTT	CASSLGRGNTEAFF
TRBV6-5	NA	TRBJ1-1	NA	TGTGCCAGCAGTTACTTGGAGGGAAACACTGAAGCTTTCTTT	CASSYLEGNTEAFF
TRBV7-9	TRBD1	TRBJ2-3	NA	TGTGCCAGCAGCTTAGGGACAGGGAGGTCTGCAGATACGCAGTATTTT	CASSLGTGRSADTQYF
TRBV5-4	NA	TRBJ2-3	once	TGTGCCAGCAGCGGGACATGGGAAGATACGCAGTATTTT	CASSGTWEDTQYF
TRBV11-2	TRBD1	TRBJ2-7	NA	TGTGCCAGCAGCCGACAGGGCCCCTACGAGCAGTACTTC	CASSRQGPYEQYF
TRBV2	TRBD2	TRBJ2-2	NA	TGTGCCAGCAAGCCCACTAGCGGGGGGCCCCGTATTAACACCGGGGAGCTGTTTTTT	CASKPTSGGPRINTGELFF
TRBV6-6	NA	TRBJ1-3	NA	TGTGCCAGCAGTTACTCGCCCCCAGGGGACACCATATATTTT	CASSYSPPGDTIYF
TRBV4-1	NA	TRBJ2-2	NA	TGCGCCAGCAGCCAAGAGGGGAGATTAAACACCGGGGAGCTGTTTTTT	CASSQEGRLNTGELFF
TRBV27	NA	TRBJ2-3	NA	TGTGCCAGCAATAACCGGGATACAGATACGCAGTATTTT	CASNNRDTDTQYF
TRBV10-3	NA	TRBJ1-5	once	TGTGCCATCAGTCAAAACAGGGAACCTCAGCCCCAGCATTTT	CAISQNREPQPQHF
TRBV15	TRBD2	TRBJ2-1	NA	TGTGCCACCTCCGGGGGGGGAGGTGAGCAGTTCTTC	CATSGGGGEQFF
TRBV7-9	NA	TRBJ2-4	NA	TGTGCCAGCAGCTTCCAGGTAGCCAAAAACATTCAGTACTTC	CASSFQVAKNIQYF
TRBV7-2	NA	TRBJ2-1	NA	TGTGCCAGCAGTCGTACTAGCCCTAGCTCCTACAATGAGCAGTTCTTC	CASSRTSPSSYNEQFF
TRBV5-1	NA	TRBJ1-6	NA	TGCGCCAGCAGCCGGAGCTCCTATAATTCACCCCTCCACTTT	CASSRSSYNSPLHF
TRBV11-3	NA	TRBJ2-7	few	TGTGCCAGCAGCTTAGATAGCCACGAGCAGTACTTC	CASSLDSHEQYF
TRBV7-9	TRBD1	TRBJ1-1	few	TGTGCCAGCAGCTGGGGACAGGGTGATGAAGCTTTCTTT	CASSWGQGDEAFF
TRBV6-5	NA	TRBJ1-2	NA	TGTGCCAGCAGTTACTCGAGGTCAGCCTATGGCTACACCTTC	CASSYSRSAYGYTF
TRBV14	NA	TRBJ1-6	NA	TGTGCCAGCAGCCATGGTGCGGGGGGTTCCTATAATTCACCCCTCCACTTT	CASSHGAGGSYNSPLHF
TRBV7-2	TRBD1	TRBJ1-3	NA	TGTGCCAGCAGCTCCTCGGGACAGGGGGCGGGAAACACCATATATTTT	CASSSSGQGAGNTIYF
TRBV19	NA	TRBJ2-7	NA	TGTGCCAGTAGTATATCCGGCTCCTACGAGCAGTACTTC	CASSISGSYEQYF
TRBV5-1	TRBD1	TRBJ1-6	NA	TGCGCCAGCATGGGACAGGACAATTCACCCCTCCACTTT	CASMGQDNSPLHF
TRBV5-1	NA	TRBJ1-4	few	TGCGCCAGCAGCCTGGGACTTACTAATGAAAAACTGTTTTTT	CASSLGLTNEKLFF
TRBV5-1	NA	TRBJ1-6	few	TGCGCCAGCACAGGAGGGGACGGGAATTCACCCCTCCACTTT	CASTGGDGNSPLHF
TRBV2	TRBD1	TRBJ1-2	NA	TGTGCCAGCAGTGGGGGGTATGGACAGGACCTCTATGGCTACACCTTC	CASSGGYGQDLYGYTF
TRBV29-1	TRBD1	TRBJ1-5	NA	TGCAGCGTTTATGACAGGGCGAACTCGCAGCCCCAGCATTTT	CSVYDRANSQPQHF
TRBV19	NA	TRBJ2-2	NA	TGTGCCAGTAGTATAGGCTCGGGGTCCGGGGAGCTGTTTTTT	CASSIGSGSGELFF
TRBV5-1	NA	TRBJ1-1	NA	TGCGCCAGCAGCTTGGCTGTAGGAGAGGGGAACACTGAAGCTTTCTTT	CASSLAVGEGNTEAFF